The clone carrying this T cell receptor (beta chain) showed up just a few times. The antigen is unknown. These data are taken from a study of T-cell memory formation after mild COVID-19. Study-wide context: Across donors, TCR clusters were largely donor specific.

Trimming removed 4 bases at V and 2 bases at J, with 3 bases between. The CDR3 has 11 amino acids. Germline assignment: CDR1 SEHNR and CDR2 FQNEAQ (reference sequence). Study outcomes and limitations: A second wave of clones peaked on day 37, and their SARS-CoV-2 specificity went unconfirmed.

TCRdb re-called the 5' RACE reads through MiXCR, storing one row per CDR3 protein. The sample has about 320,000 distinct CDR3 sequences, more than 13% seen once. The chain links TRBV7-9 to TRBJ2-7; D not resolved. The sequenced material came from PBMCs or a T cell subset sorted from them (not recorded which). The source is a young man who had mild COVID-19 (a few samples of this study predate the infection). Cell type and time point are not known. The CDR3 DNA reads as TGTGCCAGCAGCTCCGCCTACGAGCAGTACGTC. This codes for CASSSAYEQYV.